Shown below are 24 T cell receptor beta chains from a single sample sequenced in a study of CXCR3-negative and CXCR3-positive naive CD8 T cells. The TRB cDNA libraries were prepared by 5' RACE with UMI labels. For each CDR3 protein, TCRdb gives one entry from its re-call of the 5' RACE reads, without DNA. The sample table sets out some 100,000 distinct CDR3 sequences. Findings and caveats of the study: CXCR3-negative naive cells had less hydrophobic TRB CDR3s than did CXCR3-positive naive cells.

No antigen is known for these receptors. The sequencing input was naive CXCR3+ CD8+ T cells from blood. The subset here: CD45RO-CCR7+CD27+CD95- naive CD8+ T cells expressing CXCR3 (TNR3+). The receptors derive from a human donor in good health. Some clones in this sample may be carry-over from other donors' samples.

V gene TRBV12-3 or TRBV12-4 combines with J gene TRBJ1-2; the D call of TRBD1 rests on TCRdb alone, since no DNA is present to check it. This CDR3 region has 13 residues. CDR3 sequence reads: CASSPQGTYGYTF.

The CDR3 loop is CASSLDLGLAGRNEQFF. The V and J genes are TRBV11-3 and TRBJ2-1; TCRdb gives TRBD2 as the D gene, but with no DNA this cannot be confirmed. Germline V gene data show CDR1 as SGHNT and CDR2 as YENEEA. The CDR3 is made up of 17 amino acids. Full variable domain (rest looked up from reference TRBV11-3 and TRBJ2-1): EAGVVQSPRYKIIEKKQPVAFWCNPISGHNTLYWYLQNLGQGPELLIRYENEEAVDDSQLPKDRFSAERLKGVDSTLKIQPAELGDSAVYLCASSLDLGLAGRNEQFFGPGTRLTVL.

The gene calls are TRBV25-1 and TRBJ2-7; TCRdb returns TRBD1, unconfirmable since there is no DNA. The CDR3 is made up of 17 amino acids. The germline CDR1 and CDR2 sequences are MGHDK and SYGVNS. The CDR3 spells CASSEGAGTGGRYEQYF.

The CDR3 protein is CASRTTGEQPQHF. The V gene is TRBV28, the J gene TRBJ1-5; TCRdb selects TRBD1, and the lack of DNA leaves this call unchecked. The CDR3 sequence is 13 residues long. Germline V lookup: CDR1 MDHEN, CDR2 SYDVKM.

This rearrangement joins TRBV11-2 to TRBJ2-3; lacking DNA, the TRBD2 call made by TCRdb goes unchecked. CDR3 length equals 18 residues. Germline CDR1 reads SGHAT; CDR2 reads FQNNGV. The CDR3 sequence: CARSPASGGGRSTATQYF.

The chain links TRBV7-9 to TRBJ2-7; TCRdb designates TRBD1, a call that cannot be tested without DNA. This CDR3 region has 14 residues. Germline lookup yields CDR1 SEHNR and CDR2 FQNEAQ (reference sequence). This CDR3 reads CASSRTGLGYEQYF. The full variable domain, with the rest looked up from reference TRBV7-9 and TRBJ2-7, is DTGVSQNPRHKITKRGQNVTFRCDPISEHNRLYWYRQTLGQGPEFLTYFQNEAQLEKSRLLSDRFSAERPKGSFSTLEIQRTEQGDSAMYLCASSRTGLGYEQYFGPGTRLTVT.

The CDR3 sequence is CASSPRGGIDTQYF. The V gene is TRBV7-8, the J gene TRBJ2-3; with no DNA, the TCRdb D assignment of TRBD1 cannot be verified. Germline-derived CDR1 and CDR2 are SGHVS and FQNEAQ. The CDR3 runs 14 residues. Together with reference TRBV7-8 and TRBJ2-3, the CDR3 gives the full variable domain: GAGVSQSPRYKVAKRGQDVALRCDPISGHVSLFWYQQALGQGPEFLTYFQNEAQLDKSGLPSDRFFAERPEGSVSTLKIQRTQQEDSAVYLCASSPRGGIDTQYFGPGTRLTVL.

The J gene is TRBJ2-1, the V gene TRBV12-3 or TRBV12-4; no DNA is available, so the TRBD2 call from TCRdb remains unchecked. This CDR3 spans 19 amino acids. This CDR3 is CASSPSDRETSGALNEQFF.

V is TRBV7-9 and J is TRBJ2-5. CDR3 length: 13 amino acids. Germline V gene data show CDR1 as SEHNR and CDR2 as FQNEAQ (reference sequence). CDR3 region: CASSPHSQETQYF.

This chain uses TRBV30 with TRBJ2-5; with no DNA, the TCRdb D assignment of TRBD2 cannot be verified. The CDR3 totals 13 residues. In germline, CDR1 is GTSNPN, CDR2 SVGIG (reference sequence). CDR3 region: CAWSGTSWETQYF.

The V and J genes are TRBV12-3 or TRBV12-4 and TRBJ2-3. This CDR3 region has 12 residues. CDR3 protein: CASRGNTDTQYF.

V is TRBV7-3 and J is TRBJ2-1; checking the TCRdb D call of TRBD1 is not possible without DNA. Germline V gene sequence: CDR1 SGHTA, CDR2 FQGTGA. The CDR3 length is 15 residues. CDR3 amino acids: CASIPRAGALNEQFF. Together with reference TRBV7-3 and TRBJ2-1, the CDR3 gives the full variable domain: GAGVSQTPSNKVTEKGKYVELRCDPISGHTALYWYRQSLGQGPEFLIYFQGTGAADDSGLPNDRFFAVRPEGSVSTLKIQRTERGDSAVYLCASIPRAGALNEQFFGPGTRLTVL.

The chain couples TRBV4-3 to TRBJ2-1. Germline V CDR1 and CDR2: LGHNA, YSLEER. This CDR3 is 17 amino acids long. The CDR3 here is CASSRPTYGRTANEQFF.

This chain joins TRBV12-3 or TRBV12-4 and TRBJ2-1. This CDR3 contains 13 residues. The CDR3 here is CASSWTPTNEQFF.

The V and J genes are TRBV4-1 and TRBJ2-5; as DNA is missing, the TRBD2 call by TCRdb cannot be tested. Germline CDR1 reads MGHRA; CDR2 reads YSYEKL. The CDR3 runs to 15 residues. CDR3 residues: CASSQAGGPWETQYF.

V and J are TRBV5-5 and TRBJ2-1; TCRdb selects TRBD2, and the lack of DNA leaves this call unchecked. The CDR3 spans 18 residues. Germline V lookup: CDR1 SGHKS, CDR2 YYEKEE (reference sequence). Here the CDR3 reads CASSLEPSGGAAYNEQFF.

The chain links TRBV4-3 to TRBJ2-5; TCRdb designates TRBD2, a call that cannot be tested without DNA. Per the germline V gene, CDR1 is LGHNA and CDR2 is YSLEER. The CDR3 loop spans 15 amino acids. CDR3 amino acids: CASSRLRGGRETQYF.

The V and J genes are TRBV29-1 and TRBJ2-5; TCRdb proposes TRBD1, but this gene call is untestable without DNA. CDR1 is SQVTM, CDR2 ANQGSEA, per germline. CDR3 length: 12 residues. CDR3 residues: CSVVGGRETQYF.

This rearrangement joins TRBV6-2 or TRBV6-3 to TRBJ1-1. Germline CDR1 is MNHEY and CDR2 is SVGEGT. CDR3 size: 12 residues. The CDR3 region is CASSYFEGEAFF.

The chain joins TRBV4-3 to TRBJ1-5. This CDR3 has 13 residues. CDR1 and CDR2 from the germline V gene are LGHNA and YSLEER. CDR3: CASSQVWGQPQHF.

This sequence joins TRBV29-1 and TRBJ2-7; TCRdb names TRBD1, which stays unverified in the absence of DNA. Germline lookup yields CDR1 SQVTM and CDR2 ANQGSEA. This CDR3 is built from 13 residues. CDR3 residues: CSAGMGVDYEQYF.

The CDR3 loop reads CASSYSVQGSSYEQYF. The rearrangement links TRBV7-9 to TRBJ2-7. Germline values: CDR1 SEHNR, CDR2 FQNEAQ (reference sequence). The CDR3 totals 16 residues.

V gene TRBV13 combines with J gene TRBJ1-2; the TRBD1 assignment by TCRdb is unverifiable without DNA. The length of the CDR3 is 16 residues. Germline values: CDR1 PRHDT, CDR2 FYEKMQ (reference sequence). CDR3 residues: CASSHPEQRFNYGYTF.

The chain links TRBV3-1 to TRBJ2-3; lacking DNA, the TRBD2 call made by TCRdb goes unchecked. Germline V CDR1 and CDR2: LGHDT, YNNKEL (reference sequence). The CDR3 has 18 residues. CDR3 region: CASSQEGLAGVGTDTQYF.